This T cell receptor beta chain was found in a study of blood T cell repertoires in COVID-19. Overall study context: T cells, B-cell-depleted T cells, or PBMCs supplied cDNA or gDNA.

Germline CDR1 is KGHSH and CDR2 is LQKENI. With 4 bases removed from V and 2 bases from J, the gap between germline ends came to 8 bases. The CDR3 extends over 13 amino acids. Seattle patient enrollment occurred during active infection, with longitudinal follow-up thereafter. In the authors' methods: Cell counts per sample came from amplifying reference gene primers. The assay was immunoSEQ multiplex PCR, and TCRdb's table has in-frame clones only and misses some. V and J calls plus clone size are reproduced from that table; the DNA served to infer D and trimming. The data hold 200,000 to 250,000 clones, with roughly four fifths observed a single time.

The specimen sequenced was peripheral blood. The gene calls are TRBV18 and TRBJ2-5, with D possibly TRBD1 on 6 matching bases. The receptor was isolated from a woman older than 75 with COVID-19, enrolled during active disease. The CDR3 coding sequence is TGTGCCAGCTCACGGGGGCAGCAAGAGACCCAGTACTTC. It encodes CASSRGQQETQYF.